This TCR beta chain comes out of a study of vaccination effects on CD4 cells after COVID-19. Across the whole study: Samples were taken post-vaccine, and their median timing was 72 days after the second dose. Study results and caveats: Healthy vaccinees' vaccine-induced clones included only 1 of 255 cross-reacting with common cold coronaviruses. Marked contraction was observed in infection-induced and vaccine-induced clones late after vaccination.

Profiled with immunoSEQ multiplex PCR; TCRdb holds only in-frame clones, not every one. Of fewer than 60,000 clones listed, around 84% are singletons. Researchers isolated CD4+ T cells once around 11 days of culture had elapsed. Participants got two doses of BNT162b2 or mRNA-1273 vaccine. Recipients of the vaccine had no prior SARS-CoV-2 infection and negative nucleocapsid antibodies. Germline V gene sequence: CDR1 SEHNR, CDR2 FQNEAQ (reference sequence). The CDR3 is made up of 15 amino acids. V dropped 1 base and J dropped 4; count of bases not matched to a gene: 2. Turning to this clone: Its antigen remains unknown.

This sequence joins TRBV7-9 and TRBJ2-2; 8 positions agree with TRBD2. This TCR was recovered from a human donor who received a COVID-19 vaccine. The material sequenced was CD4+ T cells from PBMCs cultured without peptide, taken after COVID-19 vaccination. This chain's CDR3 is CASSLGSGATGELFF. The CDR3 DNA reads TGTGCCAGCAGCTTAGGTAGCGGGGCCACCGGGGAGCTGTTTTTT.